This T cell receptor (beta chain) is from a study of cytomegalovirus exposure and HLA in healthy donors. In germline, CDR1 is MDHEN, CDR2 SYDVKM. Germline trimming cut 6 bases from V and 6 bases from J; bases unmatched to any gene: 11. The CDR3 covers 14 residues. General observations from the study: There were a few CMV-associated chains whose specificity for CMV antigens was confirmed in vitro.

The PCR had 60 Vbeta and 13 Jbeta primers. Produced via immunoSEQ multiplex PCR; TCRdb's table is partial and in-frame only. The table shows 90,000 to 140,000 clones, with just over 75% occurring only once. As for this clone: What it binds is unknown.

V is TRBV28 and J is TRBJ2-7, with 7 bases fitting TRBD2. The TCR was taken from a man aged 40-49 years in good health and CMV-seropositive. What was sequenced was PBMCs. This CDR3 is CASSPPTGGLEQYF. The CDR3 region has the DNA TGTGCCAGCAGCCCTCCAACGGGAGGCCTCGAGCAGTACTTC. Full variable domain (rest looked up from reference TRBV28 and TRBJ2-7): DVKVTQSSRYLVKRTGEKVFLECVQDMDHENMFWYRQDPGLGLRLIYFSYDVKMKEKGDIPEGYSVSREKKERFSLILESASTNQTSMYLCASSPPTGGLEQYFGPGTRLTVT.